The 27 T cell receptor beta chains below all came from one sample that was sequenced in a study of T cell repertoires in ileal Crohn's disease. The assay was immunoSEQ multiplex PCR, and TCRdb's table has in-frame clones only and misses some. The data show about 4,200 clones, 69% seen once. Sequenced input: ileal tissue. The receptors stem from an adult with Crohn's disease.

The CDR3 nucleotides read TGTGCCAGCACCGACAGTGACCAAGGGCAATACAATGAGCAGTTCTTC. Amino acids: CASTDSDQGQYNEQFF. The J gene is TRBJ2-1, the V gene TRBV6-4, with D maybe TRBD1 (5 bases). V was pared by 7 bases and J by 4 bases, with 20 bases between. From germline, CDR1 is MRHNA and CDR2 SNTAGT. The CDR3 extends over 16 amino acids.

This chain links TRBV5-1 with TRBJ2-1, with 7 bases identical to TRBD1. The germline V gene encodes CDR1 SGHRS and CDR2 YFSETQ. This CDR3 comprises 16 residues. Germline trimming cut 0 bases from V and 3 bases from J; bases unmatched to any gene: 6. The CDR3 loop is CASSLAPQGDYNEQFF. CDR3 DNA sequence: TGCGCCAGCAGCTTGGCCCCTCAGGGGGACTACAATGAGCAGTTCTTC.

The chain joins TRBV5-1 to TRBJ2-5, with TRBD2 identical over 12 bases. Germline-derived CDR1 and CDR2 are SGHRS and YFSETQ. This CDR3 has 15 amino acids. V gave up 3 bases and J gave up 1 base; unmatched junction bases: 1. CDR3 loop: CASSSSGGAQETQYF. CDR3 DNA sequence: TGCGCCAGCAGCTCTAGCGGGGGGGCCCAAGAGACCCAGTACTTC.

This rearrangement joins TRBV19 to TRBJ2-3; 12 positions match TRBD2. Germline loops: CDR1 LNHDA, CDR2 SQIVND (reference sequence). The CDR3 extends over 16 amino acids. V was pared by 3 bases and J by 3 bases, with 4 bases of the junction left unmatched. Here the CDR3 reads CASSIRTSGVTDTQYF. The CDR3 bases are TGTGCCAGTAGTATCAGGACTAGCGGGGTAACAGATACGCAGTATTTT.

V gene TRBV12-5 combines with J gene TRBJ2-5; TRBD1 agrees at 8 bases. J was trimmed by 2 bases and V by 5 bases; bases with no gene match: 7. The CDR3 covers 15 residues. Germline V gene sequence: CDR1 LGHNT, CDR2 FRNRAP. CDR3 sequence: CASGVRTGWQETQYF. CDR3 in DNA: TGTGCTAGTGGTGTCCGGACAGGGTGGCAAGAGACCCAGTACTTC.

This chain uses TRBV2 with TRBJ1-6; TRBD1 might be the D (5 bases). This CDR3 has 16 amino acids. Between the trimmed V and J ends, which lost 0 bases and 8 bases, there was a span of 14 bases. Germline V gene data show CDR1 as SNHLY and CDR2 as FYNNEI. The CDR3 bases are TGTGCCAGCAGTGAAGCCCAGGGTCCCAGTGATTCACCCCTCCACTTT. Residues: CASSEAQGPSDSPLHF.

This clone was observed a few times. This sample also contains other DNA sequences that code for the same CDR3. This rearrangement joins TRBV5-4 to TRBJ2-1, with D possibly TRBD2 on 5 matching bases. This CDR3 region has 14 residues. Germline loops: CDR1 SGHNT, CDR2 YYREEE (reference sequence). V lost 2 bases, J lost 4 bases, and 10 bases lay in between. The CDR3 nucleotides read TGTGCCAGCAGCTTTTCGGGGTCGTACAATGAGCAGTTCTTC. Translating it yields CASSFSGSYNEQFF.

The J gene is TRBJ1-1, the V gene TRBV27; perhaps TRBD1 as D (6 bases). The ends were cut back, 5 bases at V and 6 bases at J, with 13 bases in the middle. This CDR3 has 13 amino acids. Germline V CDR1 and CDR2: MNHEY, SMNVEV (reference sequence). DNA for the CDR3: TGTGCCAGCAGTCCGACAGGAGCGCCTGAAGCTTTCTTT. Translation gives CASSPTGAPEAFF.

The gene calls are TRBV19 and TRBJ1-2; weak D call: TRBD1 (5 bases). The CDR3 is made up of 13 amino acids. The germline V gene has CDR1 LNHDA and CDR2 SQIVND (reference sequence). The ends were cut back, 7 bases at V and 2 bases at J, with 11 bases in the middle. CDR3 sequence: CASTLGVNYGYTF. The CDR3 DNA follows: TGTGCCAGTACCTTAGGGGTCAACTATGGCTACACCTTC.

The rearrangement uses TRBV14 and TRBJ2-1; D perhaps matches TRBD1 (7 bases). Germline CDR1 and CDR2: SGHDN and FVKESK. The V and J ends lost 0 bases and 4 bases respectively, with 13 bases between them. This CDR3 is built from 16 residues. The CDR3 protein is CASSQDAGTEYNEQFF. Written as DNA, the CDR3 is TGTGCCAGCAGCCAAGACGCGGGGACAGAGTACAATGAGCAGTTCTTC.

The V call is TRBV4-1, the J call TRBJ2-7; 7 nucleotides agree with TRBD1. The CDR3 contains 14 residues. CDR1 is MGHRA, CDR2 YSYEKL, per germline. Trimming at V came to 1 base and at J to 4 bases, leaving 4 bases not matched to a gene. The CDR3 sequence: CASSQVEQGYEQYF. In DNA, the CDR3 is TGCGCCAGCAGCCAAGTCGAACAGGGGTACGAGCAGTACTTC.

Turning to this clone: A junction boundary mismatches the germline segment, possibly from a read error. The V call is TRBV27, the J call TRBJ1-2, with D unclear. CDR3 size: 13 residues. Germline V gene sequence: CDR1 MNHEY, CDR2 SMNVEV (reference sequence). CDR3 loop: CASPSPIFYVYTF. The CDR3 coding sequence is TGTGCCAGCCCCTCTCCCATCTTCTATGTCTACACCTTC.

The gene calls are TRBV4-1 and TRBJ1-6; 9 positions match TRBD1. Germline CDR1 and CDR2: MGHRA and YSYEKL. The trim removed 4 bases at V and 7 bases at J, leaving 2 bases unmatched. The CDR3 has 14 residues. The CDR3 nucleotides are TGCGCCAGCAGCCTGGACAGGGGAAATTCACCCCTCCACTTT. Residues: CASSLDRGNSPLHF.

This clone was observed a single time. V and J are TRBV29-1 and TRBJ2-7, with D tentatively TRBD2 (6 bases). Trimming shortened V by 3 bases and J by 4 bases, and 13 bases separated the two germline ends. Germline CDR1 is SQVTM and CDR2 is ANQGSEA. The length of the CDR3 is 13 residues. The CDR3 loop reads CSVERQGGYEQYF. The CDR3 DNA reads TGCAGCGTTGAGAGGCAGGGAGGATACGAGCAGTACTTC.

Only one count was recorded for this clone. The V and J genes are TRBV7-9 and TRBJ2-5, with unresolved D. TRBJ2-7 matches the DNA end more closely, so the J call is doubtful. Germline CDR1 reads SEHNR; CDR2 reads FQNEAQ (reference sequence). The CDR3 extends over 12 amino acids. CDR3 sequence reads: CASSPTVYEQYF. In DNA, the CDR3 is TGTGCCAGCAGTCCCACAGTATACGAGCAGTACTTC.

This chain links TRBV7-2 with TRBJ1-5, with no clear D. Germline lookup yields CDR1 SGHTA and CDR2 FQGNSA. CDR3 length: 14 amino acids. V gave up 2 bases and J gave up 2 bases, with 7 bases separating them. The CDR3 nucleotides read TGTGCCAGCAGCTTAACTTTCGGCAATCAGCCCCAGCATTTT. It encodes CASSLTFGNQPQHF.

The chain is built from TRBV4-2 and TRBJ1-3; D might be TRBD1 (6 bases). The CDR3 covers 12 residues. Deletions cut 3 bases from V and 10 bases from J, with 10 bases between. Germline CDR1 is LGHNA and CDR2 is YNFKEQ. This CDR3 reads CASSQNRETIYF. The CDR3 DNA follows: TGTGCCAGCAGCCAGAACAGGGAAACCATATATTTT.

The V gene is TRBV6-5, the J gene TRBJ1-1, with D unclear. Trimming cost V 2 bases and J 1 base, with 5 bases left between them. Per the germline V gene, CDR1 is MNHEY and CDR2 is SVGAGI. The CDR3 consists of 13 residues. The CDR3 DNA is TGTGCCAGCAGTTACGCAGGGAACACTGAAGCTTTCTTT. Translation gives CASSYAGNTEAFF.

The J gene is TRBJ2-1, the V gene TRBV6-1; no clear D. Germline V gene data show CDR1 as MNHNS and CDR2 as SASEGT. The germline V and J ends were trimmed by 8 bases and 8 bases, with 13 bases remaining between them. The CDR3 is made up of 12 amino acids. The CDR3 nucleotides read TGTGCCAGCCCTGACGGGTCTGATGAGCAGTTCTTC. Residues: CASPDGSDEQFF.

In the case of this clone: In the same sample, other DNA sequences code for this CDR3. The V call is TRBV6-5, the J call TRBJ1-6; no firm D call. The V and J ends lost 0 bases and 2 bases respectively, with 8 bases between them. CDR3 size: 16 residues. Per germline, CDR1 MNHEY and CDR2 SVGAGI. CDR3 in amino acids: CASSYSGVTYNSPLHF. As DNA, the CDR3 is TGTGCCAGCAGTTACTCGGGAGTCACCTATAATTCACCCCTCCACTTT.

CDR3 protein: CSVEKARGVYNEQFF. Written as DNA, the CDR3 is TGCAGCGTTGAAAAAGCCAGGGGAGTGTACAATGAGCAGTTCTTC. The rearrangement joins TRBV29-1 to TRBJ2-1, with D maybe TRBD1 (6 bases). Trimming took 2 bases from V and 4 from J, leaving 15 bases between them. Germline V gene data show CDR1 as SQVTM and CDR2 as ANQGSEA. This CDR3 is built from 15 residues.

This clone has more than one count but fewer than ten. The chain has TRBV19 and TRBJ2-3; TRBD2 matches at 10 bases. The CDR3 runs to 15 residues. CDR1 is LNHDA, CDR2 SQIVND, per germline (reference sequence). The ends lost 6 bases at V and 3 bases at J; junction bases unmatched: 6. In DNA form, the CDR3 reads TGTGCCAGTAGGGATAGCGGGGGGAGGACAGATACGCAGTATTTT. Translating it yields CASRDSGGRTDTQYF. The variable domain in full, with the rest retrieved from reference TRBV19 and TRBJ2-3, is DGGITQSPKYLFRKEGQNVTLSCEQNLNHDAMYWYRQDPGQGLRLIYYSQIVNDFQKGDIAEGYSVSREKKESFPLTVTSAQKNPTAFYLCASRDSGGRTDTQYFGPGTRLTVL.

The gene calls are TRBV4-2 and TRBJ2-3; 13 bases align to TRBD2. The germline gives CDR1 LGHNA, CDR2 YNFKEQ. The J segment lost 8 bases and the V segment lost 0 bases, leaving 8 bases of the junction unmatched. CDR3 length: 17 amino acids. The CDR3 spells CASSQDPGLAGEGTQYF. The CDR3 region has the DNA TGTGCCAGCAGCCAAGACCCTGGACTAGCGGGGGAGGGTACGCAGTATTTT.

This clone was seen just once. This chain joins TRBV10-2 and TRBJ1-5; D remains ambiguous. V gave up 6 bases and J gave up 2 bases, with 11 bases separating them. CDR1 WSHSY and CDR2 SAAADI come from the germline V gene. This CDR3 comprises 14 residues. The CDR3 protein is CASRRGDGNQPQHF. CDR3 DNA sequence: TGCGCCAGCAGACGGGGAGATGGCAATCAGCCCCAGCATTTT.

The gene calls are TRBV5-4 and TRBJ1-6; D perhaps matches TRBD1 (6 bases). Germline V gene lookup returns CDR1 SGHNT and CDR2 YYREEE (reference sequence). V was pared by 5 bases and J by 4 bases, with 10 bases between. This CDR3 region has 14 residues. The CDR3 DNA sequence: TGTGCCAGCAGTTGGGACAAATATAATTCACCCCTCCACTTT. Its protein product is CASSWDKYNSPLHF.

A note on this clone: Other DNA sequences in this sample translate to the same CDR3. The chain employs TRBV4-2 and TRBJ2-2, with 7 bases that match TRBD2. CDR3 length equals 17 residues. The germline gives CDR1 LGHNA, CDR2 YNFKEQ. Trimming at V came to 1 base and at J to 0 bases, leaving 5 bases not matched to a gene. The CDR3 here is CASSQALLAANTGELFF. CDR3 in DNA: TGTGCCAGCAGCCAAGCATTGCTAGCGGCGAACACCGGGGAGCTGTTTTTT.

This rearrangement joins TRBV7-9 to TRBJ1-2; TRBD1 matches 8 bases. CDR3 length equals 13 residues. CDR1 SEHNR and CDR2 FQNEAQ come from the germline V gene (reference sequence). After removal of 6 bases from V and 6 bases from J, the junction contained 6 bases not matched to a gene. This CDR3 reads CASRAGGNDGYTF. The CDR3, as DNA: TGTGCCAGCAGGGCAGGGGGCAACGATGGCTACACCTTC.